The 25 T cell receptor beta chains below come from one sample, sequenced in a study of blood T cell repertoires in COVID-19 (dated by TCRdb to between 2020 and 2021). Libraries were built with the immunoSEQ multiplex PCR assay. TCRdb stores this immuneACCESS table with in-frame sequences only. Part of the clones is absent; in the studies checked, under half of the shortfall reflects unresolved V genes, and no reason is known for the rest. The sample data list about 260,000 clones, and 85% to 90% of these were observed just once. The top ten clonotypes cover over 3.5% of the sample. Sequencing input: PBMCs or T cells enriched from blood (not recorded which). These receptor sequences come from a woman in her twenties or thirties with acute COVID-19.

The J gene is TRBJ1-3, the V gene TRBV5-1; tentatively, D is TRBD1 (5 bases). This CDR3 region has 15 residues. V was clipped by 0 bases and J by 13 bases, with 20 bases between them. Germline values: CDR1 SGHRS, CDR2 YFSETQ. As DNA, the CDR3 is TGCGCCAGCAGCTTGGTAGGGTCGGCGACAGAGGCTATATATTTT. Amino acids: CASSLVGSATEAIYF.

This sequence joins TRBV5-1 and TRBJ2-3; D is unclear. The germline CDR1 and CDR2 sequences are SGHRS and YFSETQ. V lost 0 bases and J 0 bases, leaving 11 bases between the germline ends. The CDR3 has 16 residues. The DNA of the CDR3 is TGCGCCAGCAGCTTGGGCGGCGGCCCTAGCACAGATACGCAGTATTTT. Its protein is CASSLGGGPSTDTQYF.

CDR3 sequence (DNA): TGCGCCAGCAGTGAGAAGGGGAGGGAGCAGTACTTC. Translating it yields CASSEKGREQYF. This sequence joins TRBV10-1 and TRBJ2-7, with D perhaps TRBD2 (6 bases). CDR3 length equals 12 residues. Deletions cut 2 bases from V and 7 bases from J, with 9 bases between. Germline lookup yields CDR1 WNHNN and CDR2 SYGVQD (reference sequence).

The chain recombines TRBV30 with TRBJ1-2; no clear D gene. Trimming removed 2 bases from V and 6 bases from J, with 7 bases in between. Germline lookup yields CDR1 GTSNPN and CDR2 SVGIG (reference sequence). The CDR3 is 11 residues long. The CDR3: CAWSRRDGYTF. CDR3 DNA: TGTGCCTGGAGTAGGCGGGATGGCTACACCTTC.

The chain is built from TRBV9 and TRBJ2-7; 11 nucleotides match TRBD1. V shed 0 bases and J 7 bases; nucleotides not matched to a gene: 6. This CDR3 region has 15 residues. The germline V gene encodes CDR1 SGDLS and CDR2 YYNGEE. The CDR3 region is CASSVGTGGVWEQYF. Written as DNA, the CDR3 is TGTGCCAGCAGCGTAGGGACAGGGGGCGTATGGGAGCAGTACTTC.

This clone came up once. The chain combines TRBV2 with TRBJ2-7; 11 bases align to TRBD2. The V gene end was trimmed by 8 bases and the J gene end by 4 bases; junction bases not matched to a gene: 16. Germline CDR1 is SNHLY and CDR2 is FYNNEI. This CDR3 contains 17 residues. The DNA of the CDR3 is TGTGCCAGCTCGGGACCAAGAGCGGGACTAGCGGTTTACGAGCAGTACTTC. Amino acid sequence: CASSGPRAGLAVYEQYF.

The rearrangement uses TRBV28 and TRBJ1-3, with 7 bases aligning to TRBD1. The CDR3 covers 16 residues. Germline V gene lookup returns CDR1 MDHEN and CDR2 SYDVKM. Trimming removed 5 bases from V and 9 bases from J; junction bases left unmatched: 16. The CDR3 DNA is TGTGCCAGCAGTCCCACAGGGGAATGGCTCGAAGGCACCATATATTTT. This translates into CASSPTGEWLEGTIYF.

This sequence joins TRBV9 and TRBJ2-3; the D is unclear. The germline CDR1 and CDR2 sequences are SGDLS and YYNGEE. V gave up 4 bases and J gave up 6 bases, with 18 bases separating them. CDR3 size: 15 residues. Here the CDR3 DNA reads TGTGCCAGCAGCAAGAATGGGCTTCTCTTGGATACGCAGTATTTT. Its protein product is CASSKNGLLLDTQYF.

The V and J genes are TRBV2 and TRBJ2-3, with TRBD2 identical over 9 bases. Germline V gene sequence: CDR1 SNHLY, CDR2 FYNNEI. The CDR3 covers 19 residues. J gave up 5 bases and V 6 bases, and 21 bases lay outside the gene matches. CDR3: CASSAGLAGHTAAEDTQYF. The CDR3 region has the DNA TGTGCCAGCAGCGCCGGGCTAGCGGGACATACGGCAGCAGAAGATACGCAGTATTTT.

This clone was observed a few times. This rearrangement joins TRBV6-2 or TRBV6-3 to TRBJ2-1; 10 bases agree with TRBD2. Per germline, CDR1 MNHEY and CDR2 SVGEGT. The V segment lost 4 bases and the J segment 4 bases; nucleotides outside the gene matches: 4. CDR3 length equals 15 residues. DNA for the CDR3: TGTGCCAGCAGTTCACTAGCGGGATCGTACAATGAGCAGTTCTTC. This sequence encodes CASSSLAGSYNEQFF.

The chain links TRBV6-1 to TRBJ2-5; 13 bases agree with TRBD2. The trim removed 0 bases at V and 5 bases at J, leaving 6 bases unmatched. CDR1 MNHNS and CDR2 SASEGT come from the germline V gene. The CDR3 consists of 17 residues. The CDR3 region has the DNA TGTGCCAGCAGTGAAGCGCTCGGGACTAGCGGGACGGAGACCCAGTACTTC. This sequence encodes CASSEALGTSGTETQYF.

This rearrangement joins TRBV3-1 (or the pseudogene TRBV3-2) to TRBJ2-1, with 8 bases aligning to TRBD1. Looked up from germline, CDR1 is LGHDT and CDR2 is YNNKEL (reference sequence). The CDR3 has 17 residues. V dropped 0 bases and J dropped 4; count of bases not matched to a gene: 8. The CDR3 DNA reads TGTGCCAGCAGCCAAGATTGGGGGACAGGAACGTACAATGAGCAGTTCTTC. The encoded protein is CASSQDWGTGTYNEQFF.

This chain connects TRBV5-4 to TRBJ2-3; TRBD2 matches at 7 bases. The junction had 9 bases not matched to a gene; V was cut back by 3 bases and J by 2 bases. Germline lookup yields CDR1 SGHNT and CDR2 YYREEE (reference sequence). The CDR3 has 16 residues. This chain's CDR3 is CASSYIERGYTDTQYF. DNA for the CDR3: TGTGCCAGCAGCTACATCGAGCGGGGATACACAGATACGCAGTATTTT.

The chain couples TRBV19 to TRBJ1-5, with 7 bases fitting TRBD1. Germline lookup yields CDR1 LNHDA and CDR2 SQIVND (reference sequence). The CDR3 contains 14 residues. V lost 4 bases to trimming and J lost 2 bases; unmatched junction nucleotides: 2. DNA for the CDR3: TGTGCCAGTAGTAGCACAGGGGGCAATCAGCCCCAGCATTTT. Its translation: CASSSTGGNQPQHF.

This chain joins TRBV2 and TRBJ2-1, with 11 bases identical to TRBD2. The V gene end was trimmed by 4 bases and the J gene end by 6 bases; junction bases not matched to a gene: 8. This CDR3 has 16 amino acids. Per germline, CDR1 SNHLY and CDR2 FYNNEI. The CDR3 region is CASSALTSGSGNEQFF. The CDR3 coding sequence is TGTGCCAGCAGTGCCCTAACTAGCGGGAGTGGCAATGAGCAGTTCTTC. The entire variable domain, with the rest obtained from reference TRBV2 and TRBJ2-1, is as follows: EPEVTQTPSHQVTQMGQEVILRCVPISNHLYFYWYRQILGQKVEFLVSFYNNEISEKSEIFDDQFSVERPDGSNFTLKIRSTKLEDSAMYFCASSALTSGSGNEQFFGPGTRLTVL.

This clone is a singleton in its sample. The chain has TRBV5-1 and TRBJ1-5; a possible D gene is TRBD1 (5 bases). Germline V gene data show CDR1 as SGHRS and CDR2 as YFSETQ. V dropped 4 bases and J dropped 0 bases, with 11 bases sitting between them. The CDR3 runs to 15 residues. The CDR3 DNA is TGCGCCAGCAGCGAAACAGGATATAGCAATCAGCCCCAGCATTTT. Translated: CASSETGYSNQPQHF.

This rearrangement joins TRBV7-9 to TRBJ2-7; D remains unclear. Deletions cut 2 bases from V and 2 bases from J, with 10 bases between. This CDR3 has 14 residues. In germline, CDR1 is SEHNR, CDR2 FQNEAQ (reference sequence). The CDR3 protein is CASSLKANPYEQYF. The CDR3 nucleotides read TGTGCCAGCAGCTTAAAAGCGAACCCCTACGAGCAGTACTTC. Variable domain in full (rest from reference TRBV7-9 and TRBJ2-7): DTGVSQNPRHKITKRGQNVTFRCDPISEHNRLYWYRQTLGQGPEFLTYFQNEAQLEKSRLLSDRFSAERPKGSFSTLEIQRTEQGDSAMYLCASSLKANPYEQYFGPGTRLTVT.

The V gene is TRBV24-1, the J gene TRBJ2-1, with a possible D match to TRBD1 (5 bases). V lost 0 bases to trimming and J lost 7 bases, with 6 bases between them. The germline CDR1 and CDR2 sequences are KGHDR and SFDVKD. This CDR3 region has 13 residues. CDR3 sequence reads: CATSDLAGNEQFF. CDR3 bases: TGTGCCACCAGTGATTTGGCAGGGAATGAGCAGTTCTTC.

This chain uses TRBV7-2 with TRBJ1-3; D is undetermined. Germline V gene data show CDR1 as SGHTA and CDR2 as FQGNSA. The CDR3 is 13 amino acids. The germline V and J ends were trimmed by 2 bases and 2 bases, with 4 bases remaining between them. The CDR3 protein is CASSLTPGNTIYF. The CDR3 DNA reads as TGTGCCAGCAGCTTAACACCTGGAAACACCATATATTTT.

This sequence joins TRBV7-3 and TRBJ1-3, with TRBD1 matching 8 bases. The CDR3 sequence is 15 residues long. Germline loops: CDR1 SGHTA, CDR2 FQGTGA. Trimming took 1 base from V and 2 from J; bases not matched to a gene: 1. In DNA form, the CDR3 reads TGTGCCAGCAGCTTAAGACAGGGGACTGGAAACACCATATATTTT. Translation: CASSLRQGTGNTIYF.

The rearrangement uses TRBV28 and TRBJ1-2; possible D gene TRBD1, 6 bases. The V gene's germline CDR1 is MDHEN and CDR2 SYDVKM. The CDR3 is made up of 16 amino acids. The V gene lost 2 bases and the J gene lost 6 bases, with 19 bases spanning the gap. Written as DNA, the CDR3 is TGTGCCAGCAGTTTAGGCTTCCTACAGGGAATCGATGGCTACACCTTC. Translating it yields CASSLGFLQGIDGYTF.

The CDR3 sequence: CSVGTGEYYEQYF. The DNA for the CDR3 is TGCAGCGTTGGGACAGGGGAATACTACGAGCAGTACTTC. The chain carries TRBV29-1 and TRBJ2-7; TRBD1 matches 9 bases. From germline, CDR1 is SQVTM and CDR2 ANQGSEA. With V trimmed by 4 bases and J by 3 bases, 4 bases remained unmatched. This CDR3 has 13 amino acids.

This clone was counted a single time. This CDR3 is CASSEWVGTGVGEDGNEQYF. Here the CDR3 DNA reads TGTGCCAGCAGTGAATGGGTCGGGACAGGGGTAGGGGAGGATGGAAACGAGCAGTACTTC. The chain recombines TRBV6-1 with TRBJ2-7, with 10 bases that match TRBD1. In germline, CDR1 is MNHNS, CDR2 SASEGT. This CDR3 contains 20 residues. V lost 2 bases and J lost 5; bases outside the gene matches: 21.

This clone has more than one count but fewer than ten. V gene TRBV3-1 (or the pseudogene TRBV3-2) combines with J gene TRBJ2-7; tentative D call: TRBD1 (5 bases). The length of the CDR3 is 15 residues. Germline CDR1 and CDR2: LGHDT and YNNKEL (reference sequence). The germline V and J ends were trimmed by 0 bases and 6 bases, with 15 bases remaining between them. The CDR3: CASSQDLERGGEQYF. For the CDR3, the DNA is TGTGCCAGCAGCCAAGATTTGGAAAGGGGCGGCGAGCAGTACTTC.

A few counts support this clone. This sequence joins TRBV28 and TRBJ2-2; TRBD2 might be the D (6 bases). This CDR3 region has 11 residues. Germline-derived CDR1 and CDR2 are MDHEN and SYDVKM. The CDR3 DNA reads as TGTGCGGGAGGGAACACCGGGGAGCTGTTTTTT. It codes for CAGGNTGELFF.